This TCR beta chain stems from a study of shared clonotypes between healthy human individuals. Profiling relied on immunoSEQ multiplex PCR, and the TCRdb table lists in-frame clones only, not all of them. The table has under 600,000 clones, about 96% seen once; the top ten hold under 0.065%. V gave up 2 bases and J gave up 4 bases, with 12 bases separating them. Germline lookup yields CDR1 MNHNS and CDR2 SASEGT. The CDR3 covers 15 residues. Specimen: naive CD4+ T cells sorted from blood. The sample's subset: CD45RA+ positively selected. This sequence joins TRBV6-1 and TRBJ1-5; D gene unclear. This TCR was sampled from a woman aged 30 to 39 in good health. Here the CDR3 reads CASSERETPNQPQHF. The CDR3 DNA sequence: TGTGCCAGCAGTGAACGTGAGACCCCAAATCAGCCCCAGCATTTT.